This T cell receptor beta chain was retrieved from a study of beta chain features in type 1 diabetes. As for the study in general: Age and gender were similar between patients and healthy donors, as were cell yields. Study-level findings and limits: Shorter TCRB CDR3s, moderately but significantly so, marked every one of the four CD4+ subsets in Type 1 diabetes patients. The naive, central memory and Treg TCRB repertoires showed an apparent similarity that was greater among patients than among healthy donors.

In regard to this clone: The antigen remains undetermined.

The isolated RNA, all of it, was reverse transcribed, so expressed TCRB transcripts were what got sequenced. TCRdb's table, derived via immunoSEQ multiplex PCR, lists solely in-frame clones and lacks some. The table includes around 710,000 clones, over 10% detected once. This CDR3 is built from 15 residues. CDR1 and CDR2 from the germline V gene are SGHNT and YYREEE (reference sequence). V trimming: 6 bases; J trimming: 3 bases; junction bases outside the gene matches: 10. The chain recombines TRBV5-4 with TRBJ2-3, with TRBD1 identical over 7 bases. The sequence came from a man aged 25 to 40 with type 1 diabetes. Sequenced input: naive CD4+ T cells from blood. Here the CDR3 DNA reads TGTGCCAGCATGCGCGGACAGGATCGGACAGATACGCAGTATTTT. This sequence encodes CASMRGQDRTDTQYF.